These 29 T cell receptor beta chains share one sample of origin, sequenced in a study of human T cells and chemical hapten exposure listed by TCRdb under 2021. The method was RACE. Sequencing relied on a NextSeq 500. The raw public data were reprocessed by TCRdb itself: fastp quality trimming at Q25, MiXCR clonotype calling, in-frame beta chains only. One record per CDR3 amino acid sequence lists the most common genes and DNA. The sample includes 70,000 to 90,000 distinct CDR3 sequences, with under 14% observed a single time. 3% to 4% of the sample goes to the ten largest clones. This specimen's time point label, interpreted: patch test 3, about 24 weeks after DPC sensitization. This specimen's treatment or condition label, interpreted: therapeutic diphenylcyclopropenone sensitization with weekly scalp DPC. The sample consisted of whole blood, taken in connection with sensitization to the hapten diphenylcyclopropenone (DPC). The source of these receptors is a woman in her 50s with alopecia areata. Some clones in this sample may be carry-over from other donors' samples.

The V call is TRBV12-3 or TRBV12-4, the J call TRBJ2-7; TRBD2 aligns across 9 bases. The V segment lost 3 bases and the J segment 2 bases; nucleotides outside the gene matches: 5. The CDR3 is 15 residues long. CDR3 residues: CASSFGGRAAYEQYF. The CDR3 nucleotides are TGTGCCAGCAGTTTTGGCGGGAGGGCGGCCTACGAGCAGTACTTC.

This clonotype was seen many times. The CDR3 here is CASSKQGEHRADTQYF. CDR3 nucleotides: TGTGCCAGCAGTAAACAGGGGGAGCATCGTGCAGATACGCAGTATTTT. V gene TRBV12-3 or TRBV12-4 combines with J gene TRBJ2-3, with 8 bases that match TRBD1. The length of the CDR3 is 16 residues. V shed 5 bases and J 4 bases; nucleotides not matched to a gene: 11.

This clonotype was seen ten or more times. This chain uses TRBV10-2 with TRBJ2-7, with unresolved D. Germline loops: CDR1 WSHSY, CDR2 SAAADI. The CDR3 totals 10 residues. With 7 bases removed from V and 5 bases from J, the gap between germline ends came to 6 bases. CDR3 loop: CASMRNEQYF. As DNA, the CDR3 is TGCGCCAGCATGAGGAACGAGCAGTACTTC.

The chain is built from TRBV4-1 and TRBJ1-5, with a possible D match to TRBD1 (6 bases). The V gene's germline CDR1 is MGHRA and CDR2 YSYEKL. CDR3 length: 16 residues. V was cut by 0 bases and J by 10 bases, with 19 bases left in between. CDR3 residues: CASSQDQGWDNRPQHF. CDR3 in DNA: TGCGCCAGCAGCCAAGATCAGGGGTGGGATAACAGACCCCAGCATTTT.

The chain uses TRBV6-2 or TRBV6-3 and TRBJ2-5; D remains unclear. V was shortened by 6 bases and J by 2 bases, with 16 bases between the two germline ends. Germline CDR1 is MNHEY and CDR2 is SVGEGT. The CDR3 is 15 residues long. The CDR3 bases are TGTGCCAGCAGCCCCTACAGCCCGTCACAAGAGACCCAGTACTTC. Translated: CASSPYSPSQETQYF.

The chain links TRBV19 to TRBJ1-5; D is uncertain. The V end lost 6 bases, the J end lost 1 base, and 10 bases lay between the germline ends. The length of the CDR3 is 14 residues. The V gene's germline CDR1 is LNHDA and CDR2 SQIVND (reference sequence). The CDR3 region is CASRRATSNQPQHF. DNA of the CDR3: TGTGCCAGTAGAAGGGCAACCAGCAATCAGCCCCAGCATTTT.

This clonotype was counted between two and nine times. The V and J genes are TRBV20-1 and TRBJ1-6, with a tentative D call TRBD1 (6 bases). The CDR3 runs 13 residues. Germline CDR1 and CDR2: DFQATT and SNEGSKA (reference sequence). The V gene lost 2 bases and the J gene lost 8 bases, with 10 bases spanning the gap. CDR3 loop: CSARLGGDSPLHF. DNA for the CDR3: TGCAGTGCTAGACTAGGGGGGGATTCACCCCTCCACTTT.

This clonotype came up many times. V gene TRBV30 combines with J gene TRBJ2-6; 8 positions agree with TRBD1. With 1 base clipped from V and 0 bases from J, the junction kept 5 bases outside the gene matches. Germline CDR1 GTSNPN, CDR2 SVGIG (reference sequence). The CDR3 is 17 amino acids. The CDR3 loop reads CAWSAGTGRSGANVLTF. Here the CDR3 DNA reads TGTGCCTGGAGTGCCGGGACAGGACGCTCTGGGGCCAACGTCCTGACTTTC.

V and J are TRBV20-1 and TRBJ2-1; unclear D gene. This CDR3 has 14 residues. Germline V gene sequence: CDR1 DFQATT, CDR2 SNEGSKA (reference sequence). V was clipped by 1 base and J by 7 bases, with 14 bases between them. CDR3: CSARGPNLGNEQFF. As DNA, the CDR3 is TGCAGTGCTAGAGGACCGAACTTAGGGAATGAGCAGTTCTTC.

This clonotype was picked up a small number of times. This chain uses TRBV11-2 with TRBJ1-2, with D perhaps matching TRBD1 (6 bases). Trimming removed 5 bases at V and 4 bases at J, with 14 bases between. The CDR3 has 14 residues. In germline, CDR1 is SGHAT, CDR2 FQNNGV. CDR3 sequence reads: CASSPGQFLYGYTF. DNA for the CDR3: TGTGCCAGCAGCCCTGGACAGTTCCTCTATGGCTACACCTTC. Looking up the rest from reference TRBV11-2 and TRBJ1-2 gives the full variable domain: EAGVAQSPRYKIIEKRQSVAFWCNPISGHATLYWYQQILGQGPKLLIQFQNNGVVDDSQLPKDRFSAERLKGVDSTLKIQPAKLEDSAVYLCASSPGQFLYGYTFGSGTRLTVV.

Turning to this clonotype: This may stem from a read error, because a much larger clone lies one nucleotide away. The chain is built from TRBV7-9 and TRBJ1-1, with TRBD1 matching over 8 bases. Germline V gene lookup returns CDR1 SEHNR and CDR2 FQNEAQ (reference sequence). The CDR3 extends over 16 amino acids. V shed 3 bases and J 2 bases; nucleotides not matched to a gene: 8. CDR3 DNA: TGTGCCAGCAGCTTTGGAGACAGGGGAATAAACACTGAAGCTTTCTTT. Translating it yields CASSFGDRGINTEAFF.

On this clonotype: A much larger clonotype is one base distant, so this may be a read error. This chain's CDR3 is CASSLQGAGGANALTF. The DNA for the CDR3 is TGTGCCAGCAGCTTACAGGGGGCGGGTGGGGCCAACGCCCTGACTTTC. This chain joins TRBV7-6 and TRBJ2-6; TRBD1 agrees at 8 bases. The germline V gene has CDR1 SGHVS and CDR2 FNYEAQ. The CDR3 totals 16 residues.

The table lists this clonotype with many counts. The chain is built from TRBV6-1 and TRBJ2-5, with D unresolved. This CDR3 has 12 residues. Germline lookup yields CDR1 MNHNS and CDR2 SASEGT. V was trimmed by 0 bases and J by 5 bases, leaving 4 bases between them. The CDR3 here is CASSEAWETQYF. CDR3 DNA: TGTGCCAGCAGTGAAGCTTGGGAGACCCAGTACTTC.

There are many counts of this clonotype. V gene TRBV5-1 combines with J gene TRBJ2-5, with 14 bases lining up with TRBD2. Unmatched junction bases numbered 4, after V lost 5 bases and J lost 4 bases. This CDR3 has 15 residues. CDR1 is SGHRS and CDR2 is YFSETQ in the germline V gene. In DNA form, the CDR3 reads TGCGCCAGCAGGGCGGGACTAGCGGGAGTAGAGACCCAGTACTTC. Amino acids: CASRAGLAGVETQYF. Variable domain in full (rest from reference TRBV5-1 and TRBJ2-5): KAGVTQTPRYLIKTRGQQVTLSCSPISGHRSVSWYQQTPGQGLQFLFEYFSETQRNKGNFPGRFSGRQFSNSRSEMNVSTLELGDSALYLCASRAGLAGVETQYFGPGTRLLVL.

This clonotype occurred many times. This chain links TRBV3-1 with TRBJ2-7; weak D call: TRBD2 (5 bases). Germline lookup yields CDR1 LGHDT and CDR2 YNNKEL (reference sequence). V was pared by 2 bases and J by 0 bases, with 11 bases between. CDR3 length: 15 residues. DNA of the CDR3: TGTGCCAGCAGCCAAAATCTTGGGAGCTCCTACGAGCAGTACTTC. This encodes CASSQNLGSSYEQYF.

This clonotype has a count of ten or more. The chain employs TRBV6-5 and TRBJ1-1; 11 bases map to TRBD1. The ends lost 5 bases at V and 5 bases at J; junction bases unmatched: 7. CDR3 length: 15 amino acids. Germline CDR1 is MNHEY and CDR2 is SVGAGI. CDR3: CASSIGDRGRTEAFF. The CDR3 DNA reads TGTGCCAGCAGTATAGGGGACAGGGGGAGAACTGAAGCTTTCTTT.

There are many counts of this clonotype. The V call is TRBV4-1, the J call TRBJ1-6, with D maybe TRBD1 (5 bases). CDR1 and CDR2 (germline): MGHRA, YSYEKL. V dropped 0 bases and J dropped 10 bases, with 16 bases sitting between them. The CDR3 extends over 16 amino acids. The CDR3 DNA follows: TGCGCCAGCAGCCAAGAGAGTCGAGGGGAATTCTCACCCCTCCACTTT. Protein product: CASSQESRGEFSPLHF.

This clonotype was seen at least ten times. The chain is built from TRBV6-2 or TRBV6-3 and TRBJ2-5, with 9 positions matching TRBD1. Per the germline V gene, CDR1 is MNHEY and CDR2 is SVGEGT. The J segment lost 5 bases and the V segment lost 5 bases, leaving 3 bases of the junction unmatched. This CDR3 region has 13 residues. In DNA form, the CDR3 reads TGTGCCAGCAGTACCGGGACAGGGGAGACCCAGTACTTC. Translation: CASSTGTGETQYF.

The chain combines TRBV30 with TRBJ1-2, with D possibly matching TRBD1 (5 bases). V lost 4 bases and J 5 bases, leaving 17 bases between the germline ends. Germline lookup yields CDR1 GTSNPN and CDR2 SVGIG (reference sequence). This CDR3 contains 14 residues. The CDR3 DNA reads TGTGCCTGGATTCCACGGTGGGGGATTTATGGCTACACCTTC. It encodes CAWIPRWGIYGYTF.

The gene calls are TRBV7-8 and TRBJ2-5; D is possibly TRBD1 (6 bases). Trimming pared 2 bases from V and 7 bases from J, leaving 20 bases between. Per germline, CDR1 SGHVS and CDR2 FQNEAQ. The CDR3 is 16 residues long. CDR3 residues: CASSLQPGTRGVTQYF. CDR3 bases: TGTGCCAGCAGCTTACAGCCCGGGACCAGGGGAGTGACCCAGTACTTC.

The V gene is TRBV5-4, the J gene TRBJ2-1; 9 nucleotides match TRBD1. Germline lookup yields CDR1 SGHNT and CDR2 YYREEE (reference sequence). J lost 9 bases, V lost 1 base, and 11 bases had no gene match. The CDR3 contains 16 residues. CDR3: CASSLTGGRSRGEQFF. CDR3 DNA: TGTGCCAGCAGCTTGACAGGGGGCCGTTCTAGGGGTGAGCAGTTCTTC. Full variable domain (remainder filled in from reference TRBV5-4 and TRBJ2-1): ETGVTQSPTHLIKTRGQQVTLRCSSQSGHNTVSWYQQALGQGPQFIFQYYREEENGRGNFPPRFSGLQFPNYSSELNVNALELDDSALYLCASSLTGGRSRGEQFFGPGTRLTVL.

This clonotype was seen only a few times. The rearrangement links TRBV12-3 or TRBV12-4 to TRBJ1-2; 8 bases fit TRBD1. V shed 5 bases, J shed 4 bases, and the junction held 6 bases outside the gene matches. The CDR3 extends over 14 amino acids. CDR3 coding DNA: TGTGCCAGCAGTGTCGACAGGGGAGGCTATGGCTACACCTTC. Translated: CASSVDRGGYGYTF.

The table lists this clonotype with many counts. The chain is built from TRBV6-1 and TRBJ1-6; no clear D gene. CDR1 is MNHNS, CDR2 SASEGT, per germline. The CDR3 contains 15 residues. V was shortened by 0 bases and J by 7 bases, with 10 bases between the two germline ends. The CDR3 reads CASSEAWSENSPLHF. CDR3 DNA sequence: TGTGCCAGCAGTGAAGCGTGGTCGGAGAATTCACCCCTCCACTTT.

The chain links TRBV3-1 to TRBJ1-3, with a possible D match to TRBD1 (6 bases). Germline V CDR1 and CDR2: LGHDT, YNNKEL (reference sequence). V lost 6 bases and J lost 0, with 12 bases in between. CDR3 length: 15 residues. The CDR3: CASRSYRDSGNTIYF. The CDR3 DNA follows: TGTGCCAGCAGGAGCTACAGGGACTCTGGAAACACCATATATTTT.

This clonotype was seen at least ten times. The V and J genes are TRBV6-6 and TRBJ1-2; D might be TRBD1 (6 bases). The CDR3 has 14 amino acids. The V gene's germline CDR1 is MNHNY and CDR2 SVGAGI (reference sequence). Trimming removed 2 bases at V and 4 bases at J, with 11 bases between. This CDR3 is CASSYGRGPYGYTF. In nucleotides, the CDR3 is TGTGCCAGCAGTTACGGCAGGGGACCCTATGGCTACACCTTC.

This clonotype was observed a handful of times. The chain joins TRBV5-1 to TRBJ2-7; 8 bases align to TRBD2. Losses at the gene ends were 0 bases for V and 6 bases for J; bases not matched to a gene: 8. CDR1 is SGHRS, CDR2 YFSETQ, per germline. The CDR3 covers 15 residues. The CDR3 spells CASSLGLFAGGEQYF. CDR3 in DNA: TGCGCCAGCAGCTTGGGGTTGTTCGCGGGGGGCGAGCAGTACTTC.

The V call is TRBV11-2, the J call TRBJ2-3; D remains ambiguous. CDR3 length equals 15 residues. V lost 1 base to trimming and J lost 4 bases, with 12 bases between them. The germline V gene has CDR1 SGHAT and CDR2 FQNNGV. This CDR3 is CASSLVSTAPDTQYF. The CDR3, as DNA: TGTGCCAGCAGCTTAGTGTCCACCGCCCCAGATACGCAGTATTTT.

In this sample, this clonotype turned up a few times. The V and J genes are TRBV28 and TRBJ2-5; the D is unclear. There are 14 residues in the CDR3. Germline lookup yields CDR1 MDHEN and CDR2 SYDVKM. V dropped 2 bases and J dropped 1 base, with 8 bases sitting between them. DNA for the CDR3: TGTGCCAGCAGTTTAGCCCCCCGCCAAGAGACCCAGTACTTC. This gives the protein CASSLAPRQETQYF.

The chain uses TRBV18 and TRBJ2-1; D unclear. The germline V gene encodes CDR1 KGHSH and CDR2 LQKENI. The CDR3 sequence is 14 residues long. Trimming pared 3 bases from V and 10 bases from J, leaving 16 bases between. CDR3 in DNA: TGTGCCAGCTCACCGATAGGCTTAGGAGACGAGCAGTTCTTC. This codes for CASSPIGLGDEQFF.